This T cell receptor (beta chain) was sequenced for a study of cytomegalovirus exposure and HLA in healthy donors. General observations from the study: When presence/absence was analysed, sequencing depth was taken to be roughly uniform across donors. Per a prior analysis, the majority of TCR beta V segments were productive roughly 87% or roughly 30% of the time. The study designated about 180 TCR beta chains cytomegalovirus-associated.

This clone was seen a handful of times. Its antigen is currently unknown. Healthy bone marrow donors made up the donor group. Germline-derived CDR1 and CDR2 are SGHAT and FQNNGV. The CDR3 sequence is 15 residues long. The germline V and J ends were trimmed by 6 bases and 3 bases, with 18 bases remaining between them. Both 60 Vbeta primers and 13 Jbeta primers went into the PCR. Profiling relied on immunoSEQ multiplex PCR, and the TCRdb table lists in-frame clones only, not all of them. Among 110,000 to 150,000 clones listed, more than 75% were seen once. The chain joins TRBV11-2 to TRBJ2-7; a possible D gene is TRBD2 (5 bases). The sequenced material came from PBMCs. This receptor was taken from a man aged 18 to 29 in good health and CMV-seropositive. CDR3 sequence: CASRSYSGVYYEQYF. CDR3 sequence (DNA): TGTGCCAGCAGGTCCTACTCCGGGGTCTACTACGAGCAGTACTTC.